Each of the 19 T cell receptor beta chains below was sequenced from the same sample in a study of T cell changes during pregnancy in multiple sclerosis. The table came from immunoSEQ multiplex PCR; TCRdb's copy has only in-frame clones and leaves some out. The top ten clones hold 13% of a sample with 30,000 to 45,000 clones, more than 90% of them seen once. This material consisted of CD8+ T cells from peripheral blood mononuclear cells, taken in the first trimester of pregnancy. These receptors were obtained from a female donor with multiple sclerosis, enrolled in a pregnancy study.

The gene calls are TRBV6-5 and TRBJ1-1; D is possibly TRBD1 (6 bases). Germline V CDR1 and CDR2: MNHEY, SVGAGI. This CDR3 comprises 14 residues. Trimming shortened V by 4 bases and J by 3 bases, and 12 bases separated the two germline ends. The CDR3 DNA sequence: TGTGCCAGCAGTTCCCACAGGGTCGACACTGAAGCTTTCTTT. This gives the protein CASSSHRVDTEAFF.

The chain is built from TRBV9 and TRBJ2-1; 8 bases line up with TRBD2. Germline trimming cut 4 bases from V and 5 bases from J; bases unmatched to any gene: 11. Germline V lookup: CDR1 SGDLS, CDR2 YYNGEE. This CDR3 has 16 amino acids. CDR3 in DNA: TGTGCCAGCAGCACCTGGGCGGGGGGTTTTAACAATGAGCAGTTCTTC. It is translated as CASSTWAGGFNNEQFF.

The gene calls are TRBV25-1 and TRBJ1-4, with D perhaps TRBD1 (6 bases). This CDR3 has 13 residues. Germline values: CDR1 MGHDK, CDR2 SYGVNS. Trimming pared 5 bases from V and 7 bases from J, leaving 11 bases between. For the CDR3, the DNA is TGTGCCAGCAGTCGGGGGGCAAGTGAAAAACTGTTTTTT. This gives the protein CASSRGASEKLFF.

The chain links TRBV7-9 to TRBJ1-1; the match to TRBD1 covers 8 bases. V dropped 5 bases and J dropped 3; count of bases not matched to a gene: 8. CDR3 length: 15 residues. Germline loops: CDR1 SEHNR, CDR2 FQNEAQ (reference sequence). CDR3 nucleotides: TGTGCCAGCAGCGGGGAAAACAGGGGGGACACTGAAGCTTTCTTT. It is translated as CASSGENRGDTEAFF.

This rearrangement joins TRBV9 to TRBJ1-2, with D tentatively TRBD1 (5 bases). The CDR3 runs 14 residues. From germline, CDR1 is SGDLS and CDR2 YYNGEE. V shed 1 base and J shed 6 bases, with 13 bases lying between them. For the CDR3, the DNA is TGTGCCAGCAGCGTATTCGGGCGGGGACATGGCTACACCTTC. The encoded protein is CASSVFGRGHGYTF.

J is TRBJ2-1 and V is TRBV9; D is ambiguous. Germline assignment: CDR1 SGDLS and CDR2 YYNGEE. CDR3 length: 12 amino acids. Trimming removed 0 bases from V and 9 bases from J, with 7 bases in between. The CDR3 protein is CASSVGGGEQFF. The CDR3 region has the DNA TGTGCCAGCAGCGTAGGAGGCGGTGAGCAGTTCTTC.

Comments on this clone: At one of its ends the junction is not consistent with the germline gene, which may arise from a read error. V is TRBV7-7 and J is TRBJ2-3; no clear D. The CDR3 spans 14 residues. Germline assignment: CDR1 SSHAT and CDR2 FNYEAQ (reference sequence). The CDR3 loop is CASSLAIGTDTQYF. Here the CDR3 DNA reads TGTGCTAGCAGCCTGGCCATCGGCACAGATACGCAGTATTTT.

The chain employs TRBV6-1 and TRBJ2-1, with D tentatively TRBD1 (5 bases). The CDR3 spans 13 residues. Germline assignment: CDR1 MNHNS and CDR2 SASEGT. The V and J ends lost 7 bases and 4 bases respectively, with 11 bases between them. The CDR3 DNA reads as TGTGCCAGCATAGGACACGGTTACAATGAGCAGTTCTTC. Translation gives CASIGHGYNEQFF.

This clone came up once. The chain's CDR3 is CASSQEGKRRGGSSNEQFF. CDR3 coding DNA: TGTGCCAGCAGCCAAGAGGGGAAGCGGCGGGGGGGCAGTAGCAATGAGCAGTTCTTC. The chain uses TRBV4-2 and TRBJ2-1, with 9 bases identical to TRBD2. Per germline, CDR1 LGHNA and CDR2 YNFKEQ. The CDR3 covers 19 residues. The V and J ends lost 0 bases and 6 bases, in that order; junction bases with no gene match: 15.

This clone was counted once. This sample also contains other DNA sequences that code for the same CDR3. The chain combines TRBV11-2 with TRBJ2-7; 9 positions match TRBD1. J was trimmed by 3 bases and V by 1 base; bases with no gene match: 1. From germline, CDR1 is SGHAT and CDR2 FQNNGV. The CDR3 loop spans 14 amino acids. As DNA, the CDR3 is TGTGCCAGCAGCTTAGGACAGGGGGGCTACGAGCAGTACTTC. Translated: CASSLGQGGYEQYF.

The chain links TRBV29-1 to TRBJ1-2, with 8 positions matching TRBD1. Per the germline V gene, CDR1 is SQVTM and CDR2 is ANQGSEA. The CDR3 is 13 amino acids. The V gene end was trimmed by 6 bases and the J gene end by 8 bases; junction bases not matched to a gene: 11. The CDR3 sequence is CSVPVGTGRGYTF. The CDR3 coding sequence is TGCAGCGTGCCGGTAGGGACAGGTCGCGGCTACACCTTC.

The V and J genes are TRBV19 and TRBJ1-5, with D possibly being TRBD1 (5 bases). This CDR3 region has 15 residues. Germline CDR1 is LNHDA and CDR2 is SQIVND (reference sequence). Trimming shortened V by 6 bases and J by 0 bases, and 12 bases separated the two germline ends. The CDR3 DNA sequence: TGTGCCAGTAGGTGGGGGGACCTTAGCAATCAGCCCCAGCATTTT. It translates to CASRWGDLSNQPQHF.

This chain uses TRBV29-1 with TRBJ2-6; D is unresolved. The CDR3 sequence is 15 residues long. Trimming took 1 base from V and 0 from J, leaving 7 bases between them. Germline V lookup: CDR1 SQVTM, CDR2 ANQGSEA. The CDR3 region is CSVEGGDSGANVLTF. In DNA form, the CDR3 reads TGCAGCGTTGAAGGAGGCGACTCTGGGGCCAACGTCCTGACTTTC. Full variable domain (rest looked up from reference TRBV29-1 and TRBJ2-6): SAVISQKPSRDICQRGTSLTIQCQVDSQVTMMFWYRQQPGQSLTLIATANQGSEATYESGFVIDKFPISRPNLTFSTLTVSNMSPEDSSIYLCSVEGGDSGANVLTFGAGSRLTVL.

This chain uses TRBV13 with TRBJ1-1; possibly TRBD1 for D (5 bases). Germline V gives CDR1 PRHDT, CDR2 FYEKMQ (reference sequence). V gave up 8 bases and J gave up 3 bases, with 7 bases separating them. CDR3 length: 11 residues. In nucleotides, the CDR3 is TGTGCCAGCGGAGGGGACACTGAAGCTTTCTTT. The encoded protein is CASGGDTEAFF.

This clone is a singleton in its sample. This sequence joins TRBV6-1 and TRBJ2-1; D not certain. CDR1 is MNHNS and CDR2 is SASEGT in the germline V gene. V shed 2 bases and J shed 10 bases, with 6 bases lying between them. This CDR3 spans 11 amino acids. CDR3 region: CASSESREQFF. Here the CDR3 DNA reads TGTGCCAGCAGTGAAAGCAGGGAGCAGTTCTTC.

This chain uses TRBV30 with TRBJ2-3; tentative D call: TRBD2 (6 bases). This CDR3 region has 12 residues. The germline V gene encodes CDR1 GTSNPN and CDR2 SVGIG (reference sequence). Between the trimmed V and J ends, which lost 7 bases and 0 bases, there was a span of 8 bases. CDR3 residues: CASGTSTDTQYF. The CDR3 coding sequence is TGTGCCTCCGGGACTAGCACAGATACGCAGTATTTT.

The rearrangement joins TRBV6-4 to TRBJ2-1; 8 bases are shared with TRBD2. V shed 5 bases and J 6 bases; nucleotides not matched to a gene: 6. Germline CDR1 and CDR2: MRHNA and SNTAGT. CDR3 length: 14 residues. CDR3 in amino acids: CASSLIAGFNEQFF. Written as DNA, the CDR3 is TGTGCCAGCAGTTTGATAGCGGGGTTCAATGAGCAGTTCTTC.

The count of this clone is one. The V and J genes are TRBV6-5 and TRBJ2-5; TRBD1 might be the D (6 bases). CDR1 is MNHEY and CDR2 is SVGAGI in the germline V gene. Between the trimmed V and J ends, which lost 0 bases and 2 bases, there was a span of 13 bases. The CDR3 loop spans 16 amino acids. The CDR3 DNA is TGTGCCAGCAGTTACTCCGAAACAGGGCCACAAGAGACCCAGTACTTC. This gives the protein CASSYSETGPQETQYF.

The chain links TRBV4-1 to TRBJ2-1; the match to TRBD1 covers 9 bases. The length of the CDR3 is 15 residues. Trimming cost V 6 bases and J 0 bases; bases outside gene matches: 3. CDR1 MGHRA and CDR2 YSYEKL come from the germline V gene. The CDR3 loop reads CASSQDRGSYNEQFF. CDR3 sequence (DNA): TGCGCCAGCAGTCAGGACAGGGGCTCCTACAATGAGCAGTTCTTC.